This TCR beta chain came from a study of blood T cell repertoires in COVID-19. Per the germline V gene, CDR1 is SQVTM and CDR2 is ANQGSEA. Trimming cost V 6 bases and J 5 bases, with 17 bases left between them. The CDR3 totals 13 residues. Assay used: immunoSEQ multiplex PCR; TCRdb lists only in-frame clones, some missing. This table holds approximately 100,000 clones, around 87% found once. The sequenced sample consisted of peripheral blood. The J gene is TRBJ2-7, the V gene TRBV29-1, with D perhaps TRBD1 (7 bases). This TCR derives from a man in his fifties or sixties with acute or convalescent COVID-19. The CDR3 sequence is CSVSRGTVDEQYF. CDR3 coding DNA: TGCAGCGTGTCCCGCGGGACAGTAGACGAGCAGTACTTC.